This T cell receptor (beta chain) was retrieved from a study of cytomegalovirus exposure and HLA in healthy donors. Study as a whole: Among several hundred genotyped donors, around 81% fell in the Caucasian-associated ancestry cluster. Study-wide points: Immune exposure information available was restricted to CMV serostatus. TCR beta V segments were, for the most part, productive about 87% or about 30% of the time in an earlier analysis.

PCR was performed using 60 Vbeta and 13 Jbeta primers. The repertoire was sequenced with immunoSEQ multiplex PCR; TCRdb's copy has only in-frame clones and lacks some. The sample has 79,000 or so clones, over 65% seen once. About this clone: As yet, its antigen is unknown.

The sequencing sample was made of PBMCs. This TCR was recovered from a woman in her thirties or forties in good health and CMV-seropositive.

This CDR3 reads CASSYVSRVGYGYTF. The CDR3 nucleotides read TGTGCCAGCAGTTACGTTTCCAGGGTAGGCTATGGCTACACCTTC. This chain links TRBV6-5 with TRBJ1-2; weak D call: TRBD1 (5 bases). Germline V gives CDR1 MNHEY, CDR2 SVGAGI. The CDR3 length is 15 residues. The V end was cut by 2 bases, the J end by 4 bases, with 14 bases between.